Listed below are T cell receptor beta chains from one sample, sequenced in a study of blood T cell repertoires in COVID-19. Clones were read by immunoSEQ multiplex PCR, and TCRdb kept only the in-frame ones, dropping some. Of some 530,000 clones listed, 70% to 90% were seen once; the top ten hold approximately 2.9%. The source material was peripheral blood. These receptors all come from a human donor in a cohort sampled during active COVID-19. CDR3s include the opening cysteine and the closing phenylalanine or tryptophan. D genes are given only for firm matches. Rows may omit the clone size; those that give it use once, few, many or a size class.

>-|TRBV6-2/TRBV6-3|TRBJ1-5|-
TGTGCCAGCAACCCCGAGGGTCCTCAGCCCCAGCATTTT
CASNPEGPQPQHF
>TRBD1|TRBV27|TRBJ1-4|once
TGTGCCAGCAGTTTATACCGGACAGGGGATGAAAAACTGTTTTTT
CASSLYRTGDEKLFF
>TRBD1|TRBV3-1/TRBV3-2|TRBJ1-3|-
TGTGCCAGCAGCCGCCAGGGGACAGCCGGAAACACCATATATTTT
CASSRQGTAGNTIYF
>TRBD1|TRBV7-2|TRBJ2-6|-
TGTGCCAGCACCCGGACAGGTTCGACTGGGGCCAACGTCCTGACTTTC
CASTRTGSTGANVLTF
>TRBD1|TRBV19|TRBJ1-2|-
TGTGCCAGTAGACCCACGACAGGGAGGAACTACTATGGCTACACCTTC
CASRPTTGRNYYGYTF
>TRBD2|TRBV5-5|TRBJ2-7|-
TGTGCCAGCAGCCCTGACGGGCCGGGGGTAGCGGGAGGCCCGTCCGAGCAGTACTTC
CASSPDGPGVAGGPSEQYF
>TRBD2|TRBV3-1/TRBV3-2|TRBJ2-5|-
TGTGCCAGCTGCTCATCCGGGACTAGTGAGACCCAGTACTTC
CASCSSGTSETQYF
>-|TRBV9|TRBJ2-3|-
TGTGCCAGCAGCTTCACCCCGGGGACAGATACGCAGTATTTT
CASSFTPGTDTQYF
>TRBD1|TRBV19|TRBJ2-4|-
TGTGCCAGTAGTACAATGCGGACAGGTGGTAACATTCAGTACTTC
CASSTMRTGGNIQYF
>-|TRBV28|TRBJ2-5|-
TGTGCCAGCAGTTTTTCTCTACTAGCTGGCGAGACCCAGTACTTC
CASSFSLLAGETQYF
>-|TRBV24-1|TRBJ2-1|-
TGTGCCACCAGTGATCCATTACAGGGTAGCTCCTACAATGAGCAGTTCTTC
CATSDPLQGSSYNEQFF
>-|TRBV28|TRBJ2-1|-
TGTGCCAGCAGTTCTGCTGGACTATCCAGCTCCTACAATGAGCAGTTCTTC
CASSSAGLSSSYNEQFF
>-|TRBV7-9|TRBJ1-1|-
TGTGCCAGCAGCTTAGCAGGGGCTATAGAAGCTTTCTTT
CASSLAGAIEAFF
>-|TRBV7-8|TRBJ2-6|-
TGTGCCAGCAGCACTTCACGGTGGGGCGTCGGGGCCAACGTCCTGACTTTC
CASSTSRWGVGANVLTF
>-|TRBV5-4|TRBJ2-3|-
TGTGCCAGCAGCTTGGAGCGGGCGGCTAGCACAGATACGCAGTATTTT
CASSLERAASTDTQYF
>TRBD2|TRBV5-1|TRBJ2-1|-
TGCGCCAGCAGCCTAGGGACTAGCGGTTACAATGAGCAGTTCTTC
CASSLGTSGYNEQFF
>TRBD2|TRBV6-5|TRBJ2-2|once
TGTGCCAGCAGTCTAGCGGGAGGGCTAGTCGGGGAGCTGTTTTTT
CASSLAGGLVGELFF
>-|TRBV27|TRBJ1-4|-
TGTGCCAGCAGTGGGACATTCAATAATGAAAAACTGTTTTTT
CASSGTFNNEKLFF
>-|TRBV6-5|TRBJ1-2|-
TGTGCCAGCAGTTACTCGTCAGGGTACTATGGCTACACCTTC
CASSYSSGYYGYTF
>TRBD1|TRBV6-5|TRBJ1-1|-
TGTGCCATCGGGAGGACAGGGACGAACACTGAAGCTTTCTTT
CAIGRTGTNTEAFF